Shown below are 17 T cell receptor beta chains from a single sample sequenced in a study of blood T cells in healthy people across ages. It was with a sample-barcoded 5' primer and a J-beta primer mix that a second PCR of roughly 6 to 11 cycles was run. TCRdb called the 5' RACE reads again in MiXCR, with one record for every CDR3 protein. The sample records 1.4 million to 1.5 million distinct CDR3 sequences, 35% to 45% being singletons. The sequencing input was blood. The receptor source for this set is a woman under 30 in good health.

This clonotype was counted a few times. The chain employs TRBV6-6 and TRBJ1-1; no reliable D call. The CDR3 extends over 14 amino acids. V gave up 7 bases and J gave up 11 bases, with 23 bases separating them. Germline loops: CDR1 MNHNY, CDR2 SVGAGI (reference sequence). CDR3 sequence (DNA): TGTGCCAGCATCCAAGGGCAGTGGGGATGGGGTGCTTTCTTT. Encoded protein: CASIQGQWGWGAFF.

Concerning this clonotype itself: Germline is not matched at one junction end, which may reflect a read error. The chain employs TRBV10-3 and TRBJ1-6; 8 bases line up with TRBD1. This CDR3 has 15 amino acids. Germline CDR1 is ENHRY and CDR2 is SYGVKD. The CDR3 DNA is TGTGCCGTCAGTGGCCAGGGACAGGATAATTCACCCCTCCACTTT. Translated: CAVSGQGQDNSPLHF.

This chain joins TRBV20-1 and TRBJ2-1; 11 bases line up with TRBD1. The CDR3 extends over 15 amino acids. The trim removed 1 base at V and 1 base at J, leaving 0 bases unmatched. Per the germline V gene, CDR1 is DFQATT and CDR2 is SNEGSKA (reference sequence). The CDR3 here is CSARGDRGSYNEQFF. The DNA of the CDR3 is TGCAGTGCTAGAGGGGACAGGGGGTCCTACAATGAGCAGTTCTTC.

The rearrangement uses TRBV5-5 and TRBJ2-7, with D possibly TRBD2 on 6 matching bases. Germline V CDR1 and CDR2: SGHKS, YYEKEE (reference sequence). The CDR3 sequence is 13 residues long. With 4 bases removed from V and 4 bases from J, the gap between germline ends came to 12 bases. The CDR3 loop reads CASSALREYEQYF. The CDR3 DNA follows: TGTGCCAGCAGCGCCCTCCGGGAGTACGAGCAGTACTTC.

This clonotype was observed a few times. CDR3: CASSLVAGSNWEQFF. CDR3 DNA: TGTGCCAGCAGCTTAGTCGCTGGGTCGAATTGGGAGCAGTTCTTC. This sequence joins TRBV7-2 and TRBJ2-1; no clear D. V was clipped by 1 base and J by 10 bases, with 17 bases between them. The CDR3 spans 15 residues. Germline V lookup: CDR1 SGHTA, CDR2 FQGNSA.

CDR3 coding DNA: TGTGCCAGCAGTTACGAACAGGGGGCGACTGAAGCTTTCTTT. This encodes CASSYEQGATEAFF. The chain carries TRBV6-6 and TRBJ1-1; 9 bases are shared with TRBD1. V gave up 2 bases and J gave up 5 bases; unmatched junction bases: 3. From germline, CDR1 is MNHNY and CDR2 SVGAGI (reference sequence). This CDR3 has 14 residues.

This clonotype has a handful of counts. The chain links TRBV7-8 to TRBJ2-1; the match to TRBD2 covers 16 bases. Unmatched junction bases numbered 5, after V lost 7 bases and J lost 5 bases. The CDR3 covers 16 residues. CDR1 SGHVS and CDR2 FQNEAQ come from the germline V gene. This CDR3 is CASTMGLAGGNNEQFF. CDR3 DNA: TGTGCCAGCACCATGGGACTAGCGGGAGGGAACAATGAGCAGTTCTTC. The full variable domain, its missing parts supplied by reference TRBV7-8 and TRBJ2-1, is GAGVSQSPRYKVAKRGQDVALRCDPISGHVSLFWYQQALGQGPEFLTYFQNEAQLDKSGLPSDRFFAERPEGSVSTLKIQRTQQEDSAVYLCASTMGLAGGNNEQFFGPGTRLTVL.

On this clonotype: Being one base from a much bigger clone, this may be a read error. The rearrangement uses TRBV12-3 or TRBV12-4 and TRBJ2-3; 8 bases are shared with TRBD2. The J segment lost 4 bases and the V segment lost 6 bases, leaving 9 bases of the junction unmatched. The CDR3 runs to 15 residues. The CDR3 loop reads CASSLTSVISDTQYF. CDR3 bases: TGTGCCAGCAGCCTGACTAGCGTGATATCAGATACGCAGTATTTT.

The chain combines TRBV5-1 with TRBJ2-5; 7 positions match TRBD1. The length of the CDR3 is 16 residues. CDR1 and CDR2 (germline): SGHRS, YFSETQ. V lost 4 bases to trimming and J lost 11 bases; unmatched junction nucleotides: 20. This chain's CDR3 is CASSPDRQGTYNEQYF. The DNA of the CDR3 is TGCGCCAGCAGCCCTGACCGACAGGGAACATACAATGAGCAGTACTTC.

The table lists this clonotype with a few counts. V and J are TRBV20-1 and TRBJ2-1, with a possible D match to TRBD2 (6 bases). The V gene lost 8 bases and the J gene lost 11 bases, with 16 bases spanning the gap. CDR1 is DFQATT, CDR2 SNEGSKA, per germline (reference sequence). The CDR3 consists of 11 residues. CDR3 nucleotide sequence: TGCAGTCCACACGGAGGGGACCAGCAGTTCTTC. Residues: CSPHGGDQQFF.

V is TRBV7-9 and J is TRBJ2-7, with a weak D call TRBD1 (7 bases). The CDR3 length is 16 residues. Per the germline V gene, CDR1 is SEHNR and CDR2 is FQNEAQ (reference sequence). V was shortened by 5 bases and J by 2 bases, with 19 bases between the two germline ends. CDR3 protein: CASSPRAGQRAYEQYF. The CDR3 nucleotides read TGTGCCAGCAGCCCTCGGGCGGGACAGAGAGCCTACGAGCAGTACTTC.

This clonotype was picked up a small number of times. The chain carries TRBV4-1 and TRBJ1-6; no clear D. Germline assignment: CDR1 MGHRA and CDR2 YSYEKL. Trimming pared 2 bases from V and 0 bases from J, leaving 11 bases between. The CDR3 covers 17 residues. The CDR3 DNA reads TGCGCCAGCAGCCAAAACGGAGGAAGCTCCTATAATTCACCCCTCCACTTT. Its protein product is CASSQNGGSSYNSPLHF.

The V and J genes are TRBV4-1 and TRBJ2-1, with a possible D match to TRBD2 (6 bases). Trimming pared 0 bases from V and 1 base from J, leaving 16 bases between. CDR1 is MGHRA, CDR2 YSYEKL, per germline. The CDR3 sequence is 18 residues long. CDR3 sequence: CASSQDYPGGKSYNEQFF. DNA of the CDR3: TGCGCCAGCAGCCAAGATTACCCTGGCGGGAAATCCTACAATGAGCAGTTCTTC.

This clonotype has just a few counts. The junction departs from the called germline gene at one end, perhaps through a read error. The rearrangement joins TRBV4-1 to TRBJ1-2; D gene uncertain. The CDR3 length is 14 residues. CDR1 is MGHRA and CDR2 is YSYEKL in the germline V gene. CDR3 protein: CASSQATPLAGHTF. CDR3 nucleotides: TGCGCCAGCAGCCAAGCGACACCACTGGCTGGCCACACCTTC.

The chain recombines TRBV12-3 or TRBV12-4 with TRBJ2-7; unclear D gene. Trimming pared 2 bases from V and 7 bases from J, leaving 15 bases between. This CDR3 is 14 amino acids long. CDR3 in amino acids: CASSLIWGAGEQYF. CDR3 nucleotides: TGTGCCAGCAGTTTAATCTGGGGTGCCGGGGAGCAGTACTTC.

This chain links TRBV2 with TRBJ2-1, with TRBD2 matching 10 bases. The CDR3 is 14 amino acids. CDR1 is SNHLY and CDR2 is FYNNEI in the germline V gene. Germline trimming cut 8 bases from V and 2 bases from J; bases unmatched to any gene: 3. Written as DNA, the CDR3 is TGTGCCAGCTGTCTAGCGGGAGCCTACAATGAGCAGTTCTTC. The encoded protein is CASCLAGAYNEQFF.

V gene TRBV5-1 combines with J gene TRBJ2-4; 10 positions agree with TRBD1. The J call may not be correct, given that the DNA end is closer to TRBJ2-7. CDR1 is SGHRS and CDR2 is YFSETQ in the germline V gene. The CDR3 loop spans 19 amino acids. In nucleotides, the CDR3 is TGCGCCAGCATGGAAGATTGGACAGGGGGTATGGGCCTACTTGACGAGCAGTACTTC. This codes for CASMEDWTGGMGLLDEQYF.